The present T cell receptor beta chain was sequenced within a study of cytomegalovirus exposure and HLA in healthy donors. Broader study findings: In a later analysis, the majority of CMV-associated beta chains seemingly showed HLA restriction.

A remark on this clone: Its antigen is still unknown.

The PCR used 60 Vbeta and 13 Jbeta primers. TCRdb's copy holds only in-frame clones and misses some; the assay was immunoSEQ multiplex PCR. The sample holds more than 65,000 clones, roughly four fifths seen once. The sequence came from a woman aged 55-69 years in good health and CMV-seropositive. The specimen was PBMCs.

CDR3 amino acids: CASSIFVEQEAFF. In DNA form, the CDR3 reads TGTGCCAGTAGTATCTTTGTAGAACAGGAAGCTTTCTTT. J is TRBJ1-1 and V is TRBV19, with D uncertain. The CDR3 extends over 13 amino acids. The V end lost 3 bases, the J end lost 8 bases, and 13 bases lay between the germline ends. Germline CDR1 reads LNHDA; CDR2 reads SQIVND (reference sequence).